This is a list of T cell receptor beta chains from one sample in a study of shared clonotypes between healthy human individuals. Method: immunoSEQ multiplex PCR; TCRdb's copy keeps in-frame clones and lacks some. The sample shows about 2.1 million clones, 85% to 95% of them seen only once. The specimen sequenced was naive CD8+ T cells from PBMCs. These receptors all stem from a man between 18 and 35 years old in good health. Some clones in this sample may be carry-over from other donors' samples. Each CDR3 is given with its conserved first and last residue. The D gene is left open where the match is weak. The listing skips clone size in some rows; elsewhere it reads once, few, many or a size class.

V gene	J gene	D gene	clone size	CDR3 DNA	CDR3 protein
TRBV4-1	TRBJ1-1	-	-	TGCGCCAGCAGCCAAGACCGCAGGGGATCTGAAGCTTTCTTT	CASSQDRRGSEAFF
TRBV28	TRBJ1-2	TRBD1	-	TGTGCCAGCAGTCCAACAGGGGGCAACCCTCCCACCTATGGCTACACCTTC	CASSPTGGNPPTYGYTF
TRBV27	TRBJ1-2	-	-	TGTGCCAGCAGTCCCCGGGACACCCACTATGGCTACACCTTC	CASSPRDTHYGYTF
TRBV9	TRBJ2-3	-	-	TGTGCCAGCAGCGTAGGGGAGCCCCGTACAGATACGCAGTATTTT	CASSVGEPRTDTQYF
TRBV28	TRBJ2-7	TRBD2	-	TGTGCCAGCACCCAACCTACTAGCGGAGGATACGAGCAGTACTTC	CASTQPTSGGYEQYF
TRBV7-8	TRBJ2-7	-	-	TGTGCCAGCAGCCCGGAGGGGGTAGGATGGGACCACGAGCAGTACTTC	CASSPEGVGWDHEQYF
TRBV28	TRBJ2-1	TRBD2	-	TGTGCCAGCAGAGTAAGCGGGAGCATCTACAATGAGCAGTTCTTC	CASRVSGSIYNEQFF
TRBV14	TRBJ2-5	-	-	TGTGCCAGCAGCCACTATCATCACGAGACCCAGTACTTC	CASSHYHHETQYF
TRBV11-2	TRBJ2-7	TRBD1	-	TGTGCCAGCAGCTACCCTGGACAGGGTTACGAGCAGTACTTC	CASSYPGQGYEQYF
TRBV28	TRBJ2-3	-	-	TGTGCCAGCAGTTGGGACGGCCCAGTCACAGATACGCAGTATTTT	CASSWDGPVTDTQYF
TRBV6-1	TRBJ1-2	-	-	TGTGCCAGCAGTGAAATCGACGTCAGGGAGGGCTACACCTTC	CASSEIDVREGYTF
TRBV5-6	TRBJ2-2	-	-	TGTGCCAGCAGCTTTGGGACCTCCACCGGGGAGCTGTTTTTT	CASSFGTSTGELFF
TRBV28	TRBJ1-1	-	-	TGTGCCAGCAGTTCCATCCGGGGGTACACTGAAGCTTTCTTT	CASSSIRGYTEAFF
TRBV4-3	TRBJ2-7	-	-	TGCGCCAGCAGCCAAGATCAAGAAGGCGAGCAGTACTTC	CASSQDQEGEQYF
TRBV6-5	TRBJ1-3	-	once	TGTGCCAGCAGCCCCAGTAGCTCTGGAAACACCATATATTTT	CASSPSSSGNTIYF
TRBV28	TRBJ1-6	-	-	TGTGCCAGCAGTCCCACCGAGGGAAGTTATAATTCACCCCTCCACTTT	CASSPTEGSYNSPLHF
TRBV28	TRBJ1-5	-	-	TGTGCCAGCAGTTTATCAGCCAGACCCAATCAGCCCCAGCATTTT	CASSLSARPNQPQHF
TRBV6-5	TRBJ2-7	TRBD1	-	TGTGCCAGCAGTTACCAGCCGGGACAGAAATTCTACGAGCAGTACTTC	CASSYQPGQKFYEQYF
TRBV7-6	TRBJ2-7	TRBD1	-	TGTGCCAGCAGCCCCCGGACAGGGGGTACCTACGAGCAGTACTTC	CASSPRTGGTYEQYF
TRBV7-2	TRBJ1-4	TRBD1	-	TGTGCCAGCAGCGCCCACAGGGGGCTGGGTGAAAAACTGTTTTTT	CASSAHRGLGEKLFF
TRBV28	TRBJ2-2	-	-	TGTGCCAGCAGTCCAAGACTCAACACCGGGGAGCTGTTTTTT	CASSPRLNTGELFF
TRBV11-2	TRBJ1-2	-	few	TGTGCCAGCAGCTTAAGCAGGTGGAAAGGCTACACCTTC	CASSLSRWKGYTF
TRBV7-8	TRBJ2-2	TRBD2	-	TGTGCCATCCACAGCGGGAGGAGGAACGGGGAGCTGTTTTTT	CAIHSGRRNGELFF
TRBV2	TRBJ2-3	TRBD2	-	TGTGCCAGCAGTGAAGCAAAGGGACTAGCGGGATCTGCGCAGTATTTT	CASSEAKGLAGSAQYF
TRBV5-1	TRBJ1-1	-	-	TGCGCCAGCAGCAAATATCCCGGGACCCGGAGCCAGAACACTGAAGCTTTCTTT	CASSKYPGTRSQNTEAFF
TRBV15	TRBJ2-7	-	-	TGTGCCACCAGCCCGGGACTCTTATTCTACGAGCAGTACTTC	CATSPGLLFYEQYF
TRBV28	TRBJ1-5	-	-	TGTGCCAGCAGTTTAGAGATACCGAATCAGCCCCAGCATTTT	CASSLEIPNQPQHF
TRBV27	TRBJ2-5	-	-	TGTGCCAGCAGTCCCCGTGTGGGCGCAGCCCGAGAGACCCAGTACTTC	CASSPRVGAARETQYF
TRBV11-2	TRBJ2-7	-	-	TGTGCCAGCAGCGCATATAGCTCCTACGAGCAGTACTTC	CASSAYSSYEQYF
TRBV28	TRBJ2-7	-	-	TGTGCCAGCAGTTCCCAACAGGTCTCTCCCTACGAGCAGTACTTC	CASSSQQVSPYEQYF
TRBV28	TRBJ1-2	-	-	TGTGCCAGCAGTTCCTTGGGACACCCCTATGGCTACACCTTC	CASSSLGHPYGYTF
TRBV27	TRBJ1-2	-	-	TGTGCCAGCAGTTTACGGGGACCGGCCTATGGCTACACCTTC	CASSLRGPAYGYTF
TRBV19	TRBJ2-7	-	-	TGTGCCAGTAGTATAGGGACGGGATCCTACGAGCAGTACTTC	CASSIGTGSYEQYF
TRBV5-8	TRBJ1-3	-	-	TGTGCCAGCAGTCGTTCAACCCCAGTGGACTCTGGAAACACCATATATTTT	CASSRSTPVDSGNTIYF
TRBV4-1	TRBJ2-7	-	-	TGCGCCAGCAGCCCAGATCAGGGGCGAGGCTACGAGCAGTACTTC	CASSPDQGRGYEQYF
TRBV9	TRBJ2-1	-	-	TGTGCCAGCAGCGTAGGTGGAGCTCTGGGGTACAATGAGCAGTTCTTC	CASSVGGALGYNEQFF
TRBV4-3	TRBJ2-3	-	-	TGCGCCAGCAGCCAAGAGGCGGCGGGGGATACGCAGTATTTT	CASSQEAAGDTQYF
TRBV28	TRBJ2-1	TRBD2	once	TGTGCCAGCCGAGTTTACCTAGCGGGAGATGAGCAGTTCTTC	CASRVYLAGDEQFF
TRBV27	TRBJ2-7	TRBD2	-	TGTGCCAGCAGTCCCAGCGGGGGCTCCTACGAGCAGTACTTC	CASSPSGGSYEQYF
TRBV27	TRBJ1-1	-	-	TGTGCCAGCACCGACAGGTCGCTCACTGAAGCTTTCTTT	CASTDRSLTEAFF
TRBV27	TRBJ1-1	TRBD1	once	TGTGCCAGCAGCGACCGAACAGGGGTATGGACTGAAGCTTTCTTT	CASSDRTGVWTEAFF
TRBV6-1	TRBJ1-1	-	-	TGTGCCAGCAGTGAAATCCGGCCAGACGGCCACACTGAAGCTTTCTTT	CASSEIRPDGHTEAFF
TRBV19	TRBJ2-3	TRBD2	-	TGTGCCAGCCACCCCGGGGGGTTGCGGGGGGCCGGGGATACGCAGTATTTT	CASHPGGLRGAGDTQYF
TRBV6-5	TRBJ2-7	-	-	TGTGCCAGCAGTTACATGGCGGGCGACTACGAGCAGTACTTC	CASSYMAGDYEQYF
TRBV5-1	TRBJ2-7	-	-	TGCGCCAGCAGCTCCGAGGGGGGGGCCCTCTACGAGCAGTACTTC	CASSSEGGALYEQYF
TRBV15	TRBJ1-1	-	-	TGTGCCACGGCCCAGGTCATGAACACTGAAGCTTTCTTT	CATAQVMNTEAFF
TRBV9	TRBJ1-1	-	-	TGTGCCAGCAGCGTATTGGACAGAGGTCGAGCTTTCTTT	CASSVLDRGRAFF
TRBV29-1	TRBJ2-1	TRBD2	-	TGCAGCGTTCTTGTGCTAGCGGGAGGGCCATTTCGTAACAATGAGCAGTTCTTC	CSVLVLAGGPFRNNEQFF
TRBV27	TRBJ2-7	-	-	TGTGCCAGCAACCTGATCCAGGGAGGCGAGCAGTACTTC	CASNLIQGGEQYF
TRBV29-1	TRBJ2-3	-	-	TGCAGCGTGAGGGCACCAGATACGCAGTATTTT	CSVRAPDTQYF